These 29 T cell receptor beta chains were all obtained from the same sample, sequenced in a study of identical twins. TCRdb analysed the 5' RACE reads with MiXCR anew, one entry per CDR3 protein. This sample yields about 200,000 distinct CDR3 sequences, of which about 10% are seen a single time; more than 8.5% belongs to the top ten. Sequencing was carried out using memory T cells sorted from blood. The receptors shown here come from a man in his fifties in good health.

V is TRBV14 and J is TRBJ2-1, with 7 bases matching TRBD2. Germline V gene data show CDR1 as SGHDN and CDR2 as FVKESK. This CDR3 is built from 15 residues. V was clipped by 4 bases and J by 6 bases; unmatched bases: 9. The CDR3 loop reads CASSLTSRNLNEQFF. In nucleotides, the CDR3 is TGTGCCAGCAGCCTGACTAGCCGCAACCTCAATGAGCAGTTCTTC.

This clonotype was detected ten times or more. The chain recombines TRBV4-2 with TRBJ1-2; D not certain. The CDR3 spans 15 residues. The germline gives CDR1 LGHNA, CDR2 YNFKEQ. V gave up 4 bases and J gave up 0 bases, with 12 bases separating them. The chain's CDR3 is CASSPSDGPNYGYTF. The CDR3 DNA is TGTGCCAGCAGCCCCTCCGACGGACCTAACTATGGCTACACCTTC.

The rearrangement links TRBV29-1 to TRBJ2-5; D may be TRBD1 or TRBD2 (5 bases each). Germline V CDR1 and CDR2: SQVTM, ANQGSEA. Trimming took 0 bases from V and 9 from J, leaving 26 bases between them. This CDR3 contains 17 residues. The CDR3 sequence: CSVEDRERGRFWPPQYF. CDR3 in DNA: TGCAGCGTTGAAGATCGGGAAAGGGGCCGATTTTGGCCCCCCCAGTACTTC.

This clonotype turned up a few times. The DNA for the CDR3 is TGCAGTGCCCGGCAGGGGACTAACTATAATTCACCCCTCCACTTT. Translating it yields CSARQGTNYNSPLHF. The chain carries TRBV20-1 and TRBJ1-6, with a tentative D call TRBD1 (6 bases). V was pared by 6 bases and J by 3 bases, with 15 bases between. The CDR3 is 15 residues long. Germline loops: CDR1 DFQATT, CDR2 SNEGSKA (reference sequence).

This clonotype occurred many times. This chain uses TRBV11-2 with TRBJ2-1; unclear D gene. From germline, CDR1 is SGHAT and CDR2 FQNNGV. The V gene lost 1 base and the J gene lost 9 bases, with 4 bases spanning the gap. This CDR3 has 11 residues. CDR3: CASSLALEQFF. In DNA, the CDR3 is TGTGCCAGCAGCTTAGCGCTTGAGCAGTTCTTC.

This clonotype was recorded many times. The gene calls are TRBV2 and TRBJ2-3, with TRBD1 identical over 7 bases. The CDR3 spans 14 residues. Germline CDR1 and CDR2: SNHLY and FYNNEI. The V gene end was trimmed by 6 bases and the J gene end by 6 bases; junction bases not matched to a gene: 9. CDR3 in DNA: TGTGCCAGCAGGAGGGACAGCTCACCGGATACGCAGTATTTT. This gives the protein CASRRDSSPDTQYF.

This clonotype was recorded a few times. The chain joins TRBV12-3 or TRBV12-4 to TRBJ1-3; D is unclear. The germline V and J ends were trimmed by 3 bases and 0 bases, with 9 bases remaining between them. The length of the CDR3 is 15 residues. CDR3 DNA: TGTGCCAGCAGTTTGGGAAGGGACTCTGGAAACACCATATATTTT. Translation: CASSLGRDSGNTIYF.

V gene TRBV7-8 combines with J gene TRBJ1-5, with D unclear. CDR1 SGHVS and CDR2 FQNEAQ come from the germline V gene. Deletions cut 3 bases from V and 5 bases from J, with 17 bases between. This CDR3 comprises 16 residues. The chain's CDR3 is CASSFIGGRNHQPQHF. The CDR3 region has the DNA TGTGCCAGCAGCTTTATTGGAGGAAGAAACCATCAGCCCCAGCATTTT.

The chain employs TRBV20-1 and TRBJ2-7, with 9 nucleotides matching TRBD2. This CDR3 is 13 amino acids long. Per germline, CDR1 DFQATT and CDR2 SNEGSKA (reference sequence). J lost 6 bases, V lost 5 bases, and 8 bases had no gene match. CDR3 sequence: CSARAGGGSEQYF. As DNA, the CDR3 is TGCAGTGCTCGAGCGGGAGGAGGGTCCGAGCAGTACTTC.

This sequence joins TRBV5-1 and TRBJ2-3, with D unresolved. V lost 0 bases and J lost 1, with 9 bases in between. This CDR3 comprises 15 residues. Germline CDR1 and CDR2: SGHRS and YFSETQ. The CDR3 spells CASSLGGKGTDTQYF. The CDR3 DNA follows: TGCGCCAGCAGCTTGGGTGGGAAGGGCACAGATACGCAGTATTTT. The whole variable domain, remainder taken from reference TRBV5-1 and TRBJ2-3, is KAGVTQTPRYLIKTRGQQVTLSCSPISGHRSVSWYQQTPGQGLQFLFEYFSETQRNKGNFPGRFSGRQFSNSRSEMNVSTLELGDSALYLCASSLGGKGTDTQYFGPGTRLTVL.

The chain combines TRBV3-1 with TRBJ2-5, with a possible D match to TRBD1 (5 bases). The V and J ends lost 3 bases and 3 bases respectively, with 8 bases between them. CDR1 and CDR2 from the germline V gene are LGHDT and YNNKEL (reference sequence). The CDR3 runs 13 residues. The DNA of the CDR3 is TGTGCCAGCAGCCACCTCAGGGAAGAGACCCAGTACTTC. Its protein is CASSHLREETQYF.

This clonotype was counted many times. The V gene is TRBV20-1, the J gene TRBJ1-6, with D possibly matching TRBD1 (5 bases). Germline assignment: CDR1 DFQATT and CDR2 SNEGSKA (reference sequence). The CDR3 has 16 amino acids. V lost 0 bases and J lost 5, with 14 bases in between. CDR3 sequence reads: CSARDLAGGHNSPLHF. In DNA form, the CDR3 reads TGCAGTGCTAGAGATCTCGCCGGGGGACATAATTCACCCCTCCACTTT.

With respect to this clonotype: No conserved phenylalanine or tryptophan ends this CDR3, so it is likely a read error. This chain joins TRBV7-8 and TRBJ2-7, with D possibly being TRBD1 (5 bases). The CDR3 spans 15 residues. Trimming took 5 bases from V and 2 from J, leaving 16 bases between them. Germline assignment: CDR1 SGHVS and CDR2 FQNEAQ. DNA of the CDR3: TGTGCCAGCAGCCCTATTCGACAGCAAGCCTACGAGCAGTACTAC. Encoded protein: CASSPIRQQAYEQYY.

This clonotype was observed a handful of times. In nucleotides, the CDR3 is TGCGCCAGCAGCCCCCTGACGGGGTTCTCCTACAATGAGCAGTTCTTC. It encodes CASSPLTGFSYNEQFF. The chain has TRBV4-1 and TRBJ2-1; D may be TRBD2 (5 bases). Germline assignment: CDR1 MGHRA and CDR2 YSYEKL. This CDR3 region has 16 residues. The V and J ends lost 4 bases and 0 bases respectively, with 13 bases between them.

By share, this clonotype counts as medium-sized. This chain connects TRBV4-3 to TRBJ2-1; 13 nucleotides agree with TRBD2. Germline V gene data show CDR1 as LGHNA and CDR2 as YSLEER. V shed 0 bases and J 12 bases; nucleotides not matched to a gene: 5. The CDR3 sequence is 15 residues long. The CDR3 DNA reads as TGCGCCAGCAGCCAAGAAGGACTAGCGGGAGCTAGGCAGTTCTTC. This encodes CASSQEGLAGARQFF.

The gene calls are TRBV6-5 and TRBJ1-2, with TRBD1 identical over 9 bases. V lost 2 bases, J lost 5 bases, and 6 bases stayed unmatched. The length of the CDR3 is 15 residues. The germline gives CDR1 MNHEY, CDR2 SVGAGI. CDR3 DNA sequence: TGTGCCAGCAGTTACGGGGGACAGGGTGAATATGGCTACACCTTC. This translates into CASSYGGQGEYGYTF.

This clonotype was seen many times. CDR3 protein: CSAWRETQYF. CDR3 in DNA: TGCAGTGCCTGGAGGGAGACCCAGTACTTC. The V call is TRBV20-1, the J call TRBJ2-5; TRBD2 might be the D (5 bases). CDR3 length equals 10 residues. Between the trimmed V and J ends, which lost 6 bases and 5 bases, there was a span of 7 bases. Germline CDR1 reads DFQATT; CDR2 reads SNEGSKA (reference sequence).

This clonotype was observed many times. The chain has TRBV5-1 and TRBJ1-2; tentative D call: TRBD1 (5 bases). The germline gives CDR1 SGHRS, CDR2 YFSETQ. V was cut by 0 bases and J by 4 bases, with 10 bases left in between. The CDR3 sequence is 14 residues long. In DNA form, the CDR3 reads TGCGCCAGCAGCTTGGGAGGGGCTTCCTATGGCTACACCTTC. Translation gives CASSLGGASYGYTF.

This clonotype was observed many times. The rearrangement joins TRBV11-2 to TRBJ2-7, with TRBD2 identical over 12 bases. The trim removed 5 bases at V and 2 bases at J, leaving 7 bases unmatched. CDR3 length: 16 amino acids. Looked up from germline, CDR1 is SGHAT and CDR2 is FQNNGV. The CDR3 here is CASSPRGLAGTYEQYF. Here the CDR3 DNA reads TGTGCCAGCAGCCCTAGAGGACTAGCGGGAACCTACGAGCAGTACTTC.

The genes are TRBV27 and TRBJ2-7; D is possibly TRBD2 (5 bases). This CDR3 spans 14 amino acids. Looked up from germline, CDR1 is MNHEY and CDR2 is SMNVEV (reference sequence). The V end lost 6 bases, the J end lost 2 bases, and 14 bases lay between the germline ends. The CDR3 bases are TGTGCCAGCAGGTCCCGCGGAGGACCCTACGAGCAGTACTTC. It is translated as CASRSRGGPYEQYF.

This clonotype was seen a few times. The chain recombines TRBV24-1 with TRBJ1-5, with TRBD1 as a possible D gene (5 bases). The ends were cut back, 4 bases at V and 4 bases at J, with 10 bases in the middle. The CDR3 has 14 residues. Germline V lookup: CDR1 KGHDR, CDR2 SFDVKD. The CDR3 nucleotides are TGTGCCACCAGTGAGCCTCGACAGAATCAGCCCCAGCATTTT. It specifies CATSEPRQNQPQHF.

The table lists this clonotype with many counts. The CDR3 coding sequence is TGTGCCAGCAGTTGGCCGTCGCCCCAGCATTTT. It translates to CASSWPSPQHF. V is TRBV28 and J is TRBJ1-5; no reliable D call. CDR3 length: 11 residues. The germline V gene encodes CDR1 MDHEN and CDR2 SYDVKM. The germline V and J ends were trimmed by 4 bases and 9 bases, with 7 bases remaining between them.

This clonotype was observed a handful of times. The J gene is TRBJ1-2, the V gene TRBV6-1; D ambiguous. Germline V gene lookup returns CDR1 MNHNS and CDR2 SASEGT. This CDR3 region has 13 residues. V was pared by 5 bases and J by 4 bases, with 11 bases between. CDR3 nucleotide sequence: TGTGCCAGCAGTAATCCCGGGATCTATGGCTACACCTTC. Protein product: CASSNPGIYGYTF.

This clonotype was observed at least ten times. The gene calls are TRBV20-1 and TRBJ2-2; possibly TRBD2 for D (6 bases). Germline V lookup: CDR1 DFQATT, CDR2 SNEGSKA (reference sequence). The CDR3 runs 14 residues. V shed 6 bases and J shed 6 bases, with 17 bases lying between them. The DNA of the CDR3 is TGCAGTGCCCCCCAACTAGCCGGGGCCGGGGAGCTGTTTTTT. Protein product: CSAPQLAGAGELFF.

This clonotype was picked up many times. The chain links TRBV20-1 to TRBJ2-1; 7 bases align to TRBD2. The CDR3 spans 14 residues. V shed 3 bases and J 3 bases; nucleotides not matched to a gene: 5. The V gene's germline CDR1 is DFQATT and CDR2 SNEGSKA (reference sequence). CDR3 nucleotides: TGCAGTGCTAGGAGCGGGACCCTCTACAATGAGCAGTTCTTC. Its translation is CSARSGTLYNEQFF.

This clonotype was detected a few times. This CDR3 reads CASSTQGTIQYF. CDR3 bases: TGTGCCAGCAGCACCCAGGGGACCATTCAGTACTTC. The chain has TRBV11-2 and TRBJ2-4; D might be TRBD1 (6 bases). Looked up from germline, CDR1 is SGHAT and CDR2 is FQNNGV. Between the trimmed V and J ends, which lost 5 bases and 9 bases, there was a span of 11 bases. The CDR3 loop spans 12 amino acids.

This clonotype was found many times. V gene TRBV29-1 combines with J gene TRBJ1-3; D remains ambiguous. Germline lookup yields CDR1 SQVTM and CDR2 ANQGSEA. This CDR3 spans 12 amino acids. Trimming removed 7 bases from V and 0 bases from J, with 7 bases in between. CDR3 DNA sequence: TGCAGCGCTGCAGTCTCTGGAAACACCATATATTTT. It encodes CSAAVSGNTIYF.

In this sample, this clonotype turned up many times. This sequence joins TRBV20-1 and TRBJ1-2; no definite D call. Per the germline V gene, CDR1 is DFQATT and CDR2 is SNEGSKA (reference sequence). The ends were cut back, 3 bases at V and 8 bases at J, with 7 bases in the middle. CDR3 length: 10 residues. The CDR3, as DNA: TGCAGTGCTAGTACTTCCGGCTACACCTTC. This codes for CSASTSGYTF.

V and J are TRBV6-1 and TRBJ2-1; D remains ambiguous. CDR1 is MNHNS, CDR2 SASEGT, per germline. V was pared by 5 bases and J by 4 bases, with 6 bases between. The CDR3 totals 12 residues. CDR3: CASSRNYNEQFF. DNA of the CDR3: TGTGCCAGCAGTCGGAATTACAATGAGCAGTTCTTC.